Detailed here is one TCR beta chain. Assay used: immunoSEQ multiplex PCR; TCRdb lists only in-frame clones, some missing. There are hundreds of thousands of clones in the sample; around 89% occur only once, and around 4.5% lies in the top ten. The data stem from a study of blood T cell repertoires in COVID-19. There are 14 residues in the CDR3. V was trimmed by 3 bases and J by 7 bases, leaving 13 bases between them. Germline V gene data show CDR1 as MDHEN and CDR2 as SYDVKM. The sequenced sample consisted of peripheral blood. The chain recombines TRBV28 with TRBJ2-1; a weak D match, TRBD2 (5 bases). This clonotype was obtained from a woman under 40 with acute or convalescent COVID-19. This CDR3 is CASSFTGNQNEQFF. Written as DNA, the CDR3 is TGTGCCAGCAGTTTCACCGGGAATCAGAATGAGCAGTTCTTC. Filled out from reference TRBV28 and TRBJ2-1, the complete variable domain reads DVKVTQSSRYLVKRTGEKVFLECVQDMDHENMFWYRQDPGLGLRLIYFSYDVKMKEKGDIPEGYSVSREKKERFSLILESASTNQTSMYLCASSFTGNQNEQFFGPGTRLTVL.